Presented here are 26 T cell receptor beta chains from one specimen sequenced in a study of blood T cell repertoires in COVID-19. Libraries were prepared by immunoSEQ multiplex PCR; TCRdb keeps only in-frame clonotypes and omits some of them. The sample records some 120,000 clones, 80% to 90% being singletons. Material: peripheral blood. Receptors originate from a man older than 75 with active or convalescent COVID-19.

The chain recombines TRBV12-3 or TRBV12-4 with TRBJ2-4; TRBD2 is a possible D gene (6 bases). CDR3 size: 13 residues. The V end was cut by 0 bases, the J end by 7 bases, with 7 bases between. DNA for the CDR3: TGTGCCAGCAGTTTAGCTGGGAGGAACATTCAGTACTTC. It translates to CASSLAGRNIQYF.

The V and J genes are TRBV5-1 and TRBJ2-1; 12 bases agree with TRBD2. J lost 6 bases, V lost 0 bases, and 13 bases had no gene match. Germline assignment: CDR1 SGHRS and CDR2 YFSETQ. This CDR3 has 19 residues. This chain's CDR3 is CASSLVWASGGAGSNEQFF. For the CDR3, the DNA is TGCGCCAGCAGCTTGGTTTGGGCTAGCGGGGGGGCCGGTTCCAATGAGCAGTTCTTC.

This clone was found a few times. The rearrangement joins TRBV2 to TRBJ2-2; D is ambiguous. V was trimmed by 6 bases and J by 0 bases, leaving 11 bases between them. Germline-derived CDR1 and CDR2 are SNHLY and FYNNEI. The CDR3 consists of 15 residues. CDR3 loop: CASSLDVANTGELFF. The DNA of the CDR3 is TGTGCCAGCAGCCTAGACGTCGCGAACACCGGGGAGCTGTTTTTT. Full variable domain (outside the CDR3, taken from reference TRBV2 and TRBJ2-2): EPEVTQTPSHQVTQMGQEVILRCVPISNHLYFYWYRQILGQKVEFLVSFYNNEISEKSEIFDDQFSVERPDGSNFTLKIRSTKLEDSAMYFCASSLDVANTGELFFGEGSRLTVL.

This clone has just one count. The DNA of the CDR3 is TGTGCCAGTGCCGCCTGGGGGCAGGACAATGAGCAGTTCTTC. As protein: CASAAWGQDNEQFF. V gene TRBV19 combines with J gene TRBJ2-1; a weak D match, TRBD1 (6 bases). Germline V gene sequence: CDR1 LNHDA, CDR2 SQIVND (reference sequence). Trimming shortened V by 8 bases and J by 5 bases, and 16 bases separated the two germline ends. The CDR3 runs to 14 residues.

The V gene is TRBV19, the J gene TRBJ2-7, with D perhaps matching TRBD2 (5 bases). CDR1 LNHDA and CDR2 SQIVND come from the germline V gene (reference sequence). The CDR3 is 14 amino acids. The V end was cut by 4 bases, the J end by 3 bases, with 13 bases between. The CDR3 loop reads CASSKSGAYYEQYF. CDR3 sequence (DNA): TGTGCCAGTAGTAAGAGCGGAGCATACTACGAGCAGTACTTC. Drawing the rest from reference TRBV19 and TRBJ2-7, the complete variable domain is DGGITQSPKYLFRKEGQNVTLSCEQNLNHDAMYWYRQDPGQGLRLIYYSQIVNDFQKGDIAEGYSVSREKKESFPLTVTSAQKNPTAFYLCASSKSGAYYEQYFGPGTRLTVT.

In nucleotides, the CDR3 is TGTGCCAGCAGCATCGACAGGGGGACTGAAGCTTTCTTT. It yields the protein CASSIDRGTEAFF. V and J are TRBV12-3 or TRBV12-4 and TRBJ1-1; TRBD1 agrees at 9 bases. The V and J ends lost 6 bases and 5 bases, in that order; junction bases with no gene match: 4. The CDR3 totals 13 residues.

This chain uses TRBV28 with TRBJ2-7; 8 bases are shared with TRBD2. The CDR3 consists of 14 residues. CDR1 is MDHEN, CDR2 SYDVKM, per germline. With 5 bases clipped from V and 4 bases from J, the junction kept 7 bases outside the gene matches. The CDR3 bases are TGTGCCAGCAGTAAGCCGGGACTAGAGTACGAGCAGTACTTC. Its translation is CASSKPGLEYEQYF.

The CDR3 DNA reads as TGTGCCAGCAGCAACCGGGGGAGCCAAGAGACCCAGTACTTC. Encoded protein: CASSNRGSQETQYF. The chain has TRBV21-1 and TRBJ2-5; the table's D call TRBD2 went unverified against the DNA. TRBV21-1 has pseudogene status. The CDR3 spans 14 residues.

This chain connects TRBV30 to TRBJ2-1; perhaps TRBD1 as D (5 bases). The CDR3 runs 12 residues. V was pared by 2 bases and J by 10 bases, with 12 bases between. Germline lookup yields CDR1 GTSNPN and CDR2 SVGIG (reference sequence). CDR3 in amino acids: CAWSPDRGEQFF. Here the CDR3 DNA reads TGTGCCTGGAGTCCTGACAGAGGCGAGCAGTTCTTC.

The CDR3 sequence is CASSLVTSGGRETQYF. The CDR3 bases are TGTGCCAGCAGCTTGGTAACTAGCGGGGGTCGGGAGACCCAGTACTTC. The chain joins TRBV5-5 to TRBJ2-5; the match to TRBD2 covers 11 bases. After removal of 0 bases from V and 5 bases from J, the junction contained 6 bases not matched to a gene. Per germline, CDR1 SGHKS and CDR2 YYEKEE (reference sequence). This CDR3 region has 16 residues.

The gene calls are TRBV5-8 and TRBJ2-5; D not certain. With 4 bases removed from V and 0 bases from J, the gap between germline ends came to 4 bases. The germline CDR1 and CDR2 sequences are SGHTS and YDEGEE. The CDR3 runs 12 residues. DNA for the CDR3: TGTGCCAGCAGCCCGTACCAAGAGACCCAGTACTTC. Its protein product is CASSPYQETQYF. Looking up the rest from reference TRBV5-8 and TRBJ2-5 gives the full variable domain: EAGVTQSPTHLIKTRGQQATLRCSPISGHTSVYWYQQALGLGLQFLLWYDEGEERNRGNFPPRFSGRQFPNYSSELNVNALELEDSALYLCASSPYQETQYFGPGTRLLVL.

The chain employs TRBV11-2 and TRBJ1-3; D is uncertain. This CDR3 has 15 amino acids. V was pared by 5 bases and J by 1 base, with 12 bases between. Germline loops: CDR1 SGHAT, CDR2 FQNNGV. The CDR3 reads CASSLRRDSGNTIYF. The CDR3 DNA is TGTGCCAGCAGCCTCAGGCGGGATTCTGGAAACACCATATATTTT.

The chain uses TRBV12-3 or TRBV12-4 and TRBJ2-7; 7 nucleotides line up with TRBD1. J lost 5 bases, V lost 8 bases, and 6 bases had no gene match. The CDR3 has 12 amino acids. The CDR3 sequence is CASSRGPNEQYF. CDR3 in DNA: TGTGCCAGCTCGAGGGGGCCCAACGAGCAGTACTTC.

CDR3 in DNA: TGTGCCAGCAGCCGGGACAGCTACGAGCAGTACTTC. This encodes CASSRDSYEQYF. V is TRBV5-6 and J is TRBJ2-7; 7 bases match TRBD1. The CDR3 is made up of 12 amino acids. Germline trimming cut 4 bases from V and 3 bases from J; bases unmatched to any gene: 1. The V gene's germline CDR1 is SGHDT and CDR2 YYEEEE.

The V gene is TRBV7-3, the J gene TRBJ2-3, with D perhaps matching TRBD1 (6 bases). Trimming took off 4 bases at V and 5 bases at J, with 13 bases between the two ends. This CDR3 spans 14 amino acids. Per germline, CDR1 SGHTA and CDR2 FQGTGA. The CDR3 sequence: CASSSGQPQDTQYF. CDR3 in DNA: TGTGCCAGCAGCTCCGGACAGCCCCAAGATACGCAGTATTTT.

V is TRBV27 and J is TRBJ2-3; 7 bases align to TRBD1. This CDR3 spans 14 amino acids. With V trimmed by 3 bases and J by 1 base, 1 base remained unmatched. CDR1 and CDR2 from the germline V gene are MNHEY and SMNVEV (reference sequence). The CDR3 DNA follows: TGTGCCAGCAGTTTCGGGACAGGCACAGATACGCAGTATTTT. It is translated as CASSFGTGTDTQYF.

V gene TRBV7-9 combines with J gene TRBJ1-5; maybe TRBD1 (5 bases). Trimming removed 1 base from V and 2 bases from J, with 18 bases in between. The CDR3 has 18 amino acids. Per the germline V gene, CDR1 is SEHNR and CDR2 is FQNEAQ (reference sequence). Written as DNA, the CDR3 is TGTGCCAGCAGCTTAGGGAAAGGGGTCGGAGTTGGCAATCAGCCCCAGCATTTT. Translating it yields CASSLGKGVGVGNQPQHF.

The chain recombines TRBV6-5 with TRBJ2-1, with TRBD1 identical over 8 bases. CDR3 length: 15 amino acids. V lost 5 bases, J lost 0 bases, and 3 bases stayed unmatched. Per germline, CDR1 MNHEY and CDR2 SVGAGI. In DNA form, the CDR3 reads TGTGCCAGCAGTCGGGACAGGCACTCCTACAATGAGCAGTTCTTC. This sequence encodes CASSRDRHSYNEQFF.

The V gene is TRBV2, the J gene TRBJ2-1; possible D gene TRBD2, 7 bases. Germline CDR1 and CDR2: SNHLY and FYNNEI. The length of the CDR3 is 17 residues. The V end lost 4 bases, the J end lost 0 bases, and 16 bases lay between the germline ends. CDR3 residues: CASSGPGGGYSYNEQFF. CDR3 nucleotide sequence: TGTGCCAGCAGTGGTCCGGGGGGCGGCTACTCCTACAATGAGCAGTTCTTC.

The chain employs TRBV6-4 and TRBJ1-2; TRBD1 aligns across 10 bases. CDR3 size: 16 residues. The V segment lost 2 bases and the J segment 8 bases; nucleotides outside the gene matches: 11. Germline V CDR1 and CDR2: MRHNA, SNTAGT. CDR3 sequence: CASSDPGQGNEDGYTF. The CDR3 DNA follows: TGTGCCAGCAGTGACCCGGGACAGGGGAATGAGGACGGCTACACCTTC.

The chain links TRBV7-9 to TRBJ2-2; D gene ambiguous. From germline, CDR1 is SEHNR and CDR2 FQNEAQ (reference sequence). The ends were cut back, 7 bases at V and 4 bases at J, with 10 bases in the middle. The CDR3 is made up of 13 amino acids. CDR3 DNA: TGTGCCAGCATCAAAGGTCTCACCGGGGAGCTGTTTTTT. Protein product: CASIKGLTGELFF.

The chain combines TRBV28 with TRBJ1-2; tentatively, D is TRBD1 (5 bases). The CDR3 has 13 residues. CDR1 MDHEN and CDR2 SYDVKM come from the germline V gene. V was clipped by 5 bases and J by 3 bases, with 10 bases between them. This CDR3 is CASSQDTYYGYTF. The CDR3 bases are TGTGCCAGCAGTCAGGACACTTACTATGGCTACACCTTC.

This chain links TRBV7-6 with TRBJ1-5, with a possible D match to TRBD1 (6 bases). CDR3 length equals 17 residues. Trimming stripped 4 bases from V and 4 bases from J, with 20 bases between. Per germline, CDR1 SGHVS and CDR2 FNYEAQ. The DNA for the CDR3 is TGTGCCAGCAGCTCCCTCTCACACAGGGAGGGAAATCAGCCCCAGCATTTT. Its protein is CASSSLSHREGNQPQHF.

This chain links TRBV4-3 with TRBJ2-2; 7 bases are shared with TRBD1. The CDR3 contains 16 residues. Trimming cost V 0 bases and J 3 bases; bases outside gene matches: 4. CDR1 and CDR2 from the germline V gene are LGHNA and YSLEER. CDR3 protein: CASSQDTGVYTGELFF. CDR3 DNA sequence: TGCGCCAGCAGCCAAGATACAGGGGTGTACACCGGGGAGCTGTTTTTT.

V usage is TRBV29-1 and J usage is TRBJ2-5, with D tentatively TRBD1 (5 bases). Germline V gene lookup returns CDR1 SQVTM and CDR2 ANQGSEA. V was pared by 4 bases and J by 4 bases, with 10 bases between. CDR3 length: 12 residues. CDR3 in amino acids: CSVALGAETQYF. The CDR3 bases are TGCAGCGTTGCTCTAGGGGCAGAGACCCAGTACTTC. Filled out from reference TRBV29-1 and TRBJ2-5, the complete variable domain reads SAVISQKPSRDICQRGTSLTIQCQVDSQVTMMFWYRQQPGQSLTLIATANQGSEATYESGFVIDKFPISRPNLTFSTLTVSNMSPEDSSIYLCSVALGAETQYFGPGTRLLVL.

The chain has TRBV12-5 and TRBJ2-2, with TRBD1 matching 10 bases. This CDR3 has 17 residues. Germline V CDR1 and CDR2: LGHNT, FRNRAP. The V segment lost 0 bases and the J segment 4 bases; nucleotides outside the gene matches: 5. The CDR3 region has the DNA TGTGCTAGTGGTTTGGTACATGGGACAGGGGCCACCGGGGAGCTGTTTTTT. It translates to CASGLVHGTGATGELFF.